The 23 T cell receptor beta chains below all came from one sample that was sequenced in a study of HIV-infected children after antiretroviral therapy interruption. The sample's treatment: PENTA 11 planned treatment interruption arm or continuous ART arm. A 3' RACE protocol on RNA, with unique molecular identifiers, produced the TCR library. MiXCR, applied by TCRdb to the 3' RACE reads, yields one record per CDR3 protein. The repertoire holds about 46,000 distinct CDR3 sequences, with around 4.5% as singletons. The material sequenced was CD45RA+ CD4+ T cells from PBMCs, pooled from several time points, taken from a donor given antiretroviral therapy, either interrupted or continuous. As for subset: naive CD4+ CD45RA+ CD45RO- T cells. Source of these receptors: a pool of human donors with HIV.

This clonotype was detected many times. This chain joins TRBV10-3 and TRBJ2-2, with 9 bases matching TRBD2. The CDR3 is 17 residues long. V was pared by 5 bases and J by 8 bases, with 15 bases of the junction left unmatched. Per germline, CDR1 ENHRY and CDR2 SYGVKD. CDR3 in amino acids: CAISPAVAGDQLGELFF. The CDR3 DNA follows: TGTGCCATCAGTCCTGCAGTAGCGGGGGACCAGCTGGGGGAGCTGTTTTTT.

This clonotype was detected many times. The chain couples TRBV7-6 to TRBJ1-6; no reliable D call. There are 13 residues in the CDR3. Trimming removed 5 bases at V and 5 bases at J, with 7 bases between. The germline CDR1 and CDR2 sequences are SGHVS and FNYEAQ. The CDR3 sequence is CASSRSNNSPLHF. For the CDR3, the DNA is TGTGCCAGCAGCCGTAGTAATAATTCACCCCTCCACTTT.

Many counts were recorded for this clonotype. The chain couples TRBV4-2 to TRBJ2-1; TRBD2 matches at 10 bases. CDR1 is LGHNA, CDR2 YNFKEQ, per germline. The CDR3 extends over 16 amino acids. J gave up 7 bases and V 4 bases, and 10 bases lay outside the gene matches. The CDR3 spells CASSRPSSGGGNEQFF. The CDR3, as DNA: TGTGCCAGCAGCCGACCTTCTAGCGGGGGAGGAAATGAGCAGTTCTTC.

This clonotype occurred many times. The rearrangement links TRBV20-1 to TRBJ1-3, with D unclear. Germline CDR1 reads DFQATT; CDR2 reads SNEGSKA (reference sequence). Between the trimmed V and J ends, which lost 6 bases and 2 bases, there was a span of 8 bases. The CDR3 is 12 residues long. The CDR3 region is CSAPRPGNTIYF. CDR3 bases: TGCAGTGCCCCTCGACCTGGAAACACCATATATTTT.

By share of the sample, this clonotype is medium-sized. This sequence joins TRBV11-2 and TRBJ1-2; D remains unclear. The germline CDR1 and CDR2 sequences are SGHAT and FQNNGV. This CDR3 is built from 14 residues. Trimming removed 0 bases at V and 8 bases at J, with 13 bases between. The CDR3 sequence is CASSLEVLGAGYTF. In DNA, the CDR3 is TGTGCCAGCAGCTTAGAGGTTCTTGGAGCGGGCTACACCTTC. The complete variable domain, with remaining parts taken from reference TRBV11-2 and TRBJ1-2, reads EAGVAQSPRYKIIEKRQSVAFWCNPISGHATLYWYQQILGQGPKLLIQFQNNGVVDDSQLPKDRFSAERLKGVDSTLKIQPAKLEDSAVYLCASSLEVLGAGYTFGSGTRLTVV.

This clonotype was found many times. One end of the junction fails to match germline, which may point to a read error. The rearrangement uses TRBV2 and TRBJ2-4; D not resolved. Germline lookup yields CDR1 SNHLY and CDR2 FYNNEI. The CDR3 length is 12 residues. In DNA, the CDR3 is TGTGCCAGCAGTGAATTGGGGTACGAAGCACACTTC. This translates into CASSELGYEAHF.

This clonotype was observed at least ten times. The chain carries TRBV2 and TRBJ1-6, with D unresolved. This CDR3 has 15 amino acids. CDR1 and CDR2 from the germline V gene are SNHLY and FYNNEI. The V end was cut by 3 bases, the J end by 6 bases, with 12 bases between. This CDR3 is CASSDRPGTNSPLHF. The CDR3 DNA sequence: TGTGCCAGCAGTGATCGGCCAGGTACTAATTCACCCCTCCACTTT.

This clonotype was detected many times. The chain uses TRBV12-3 or TRBV12-4 and TRBJ2-5, with no clear D. V was clipped by 6 bases and J by 2 bases, with 13 bases between them. CDR3 size: 14 residues. CDR3 in DNA: TGTGCCAGCAGCGACCAGGACGGGCAAGAGACCCAGTACTTC. This encodes CASSDQDGQETQYF.

There are many counts of this clonotype. The chain links TRBV15 to TRBJ1-3; no firm D call. The ends were cut back, 0 bases at V and 4 bases at J, with 13 bases in the middle. CDR1 is LNHNV and CDR2 is YYDKDF in the germline V gene (reference sequence). The CDR3 has 16 amino acids. In nucleotides, the CDR3 is TGTGCCACCAGCAGAGATCTACGTGAAGGGGGAAACACCATATATTTT. This codes for CATSRDLREGGNTIYF. The entire variable domain, with the rest obtained from reference TRBV15 and TRBJ1-3, is as follows: DAMVIQNPRYQVTQFGKPVTLSCSQTLNHNVMYWYQQKSSQAPKLLFHYYDKDFNNEADTPDNFQSRRPNTSFCFLDIRSPGLGDTAMYLCATSRDLREGGNTIYFGEGSWLTVV.

The gene calls are TRBV12-5 and TRBJ2-3, with 8 positions matching TRBD1. J lost 2 bases, V lost 6 bases, and 4 bases had no gene match. Germline loops: CDR1 LGHNT, CDR2 FRNRAP. The CDR3 sequence is 14 residues long. The CDR3 DNA follows: TGTGCTAGTGGCCGACAGGGGAACACAGATACGCAGTATTTT. Protein: CASGRQGNTDTQYF.

This clonotype was observed many times. The chain joins TRBV20-1 to TRBJ1-4; 8 bases fit TRBD1. CDR3 length: 16 residues. The germline V gene has CDR1 DFQATT and CDR2 SNEGSKA (reference sequence). After removal of 2 bases from V and 8 bases from J, the junction contained 13 bases not matched to a gene. DNA of the CDR3: TGCAGTGCTAGAAGTAGCGGACAGGGTAAACGGGAAAAACTGTTTTTT. As protein: CSARSSGQGKREKLFF.

This clonotype was seen repeatedly, ten times or more. The chain has TRBV2 and TRBJ2-7; D might be TRBD1 (5 bases). CDR1 is SNHLY and CDR2 is FYNNEI in the germline V gene. V was trimmed by 9 bases and J by 6 bases, leaving 12 bases between them. CDR3 length equals 11 residues. CDR3 loop: CASYRFGEQYF. The CDR3, as DNA: TGTGCCAGTTACAGGTTTGGCGAGCAGTACTTC.

This clonotype showed up many times. The chain combines TRBV7-2 with TRBJ1-1; tentatively, D is TRBD1 (5 bases). The CDR3 totals 15 residues. CDR1 SGHTA and CDR2 FQGNSA come from the germline V gene. V was pared by 3 bases and J by 1 base, with 12 bases between. CDR3 coding DNA: TGTGCCAGCAGCTTCTCCGGGACCCAGAACACTGAAGCTTTCTTT. Protein product: CASSFSGTQNTEAFF.

The V gene is TRBV24-1, the J gene TRBJ2-7; D is perhaps TRBD1 (6 bases). This CDR3 is built from 15 residues. V was trimmed by 4 bases and J by 0 bases, leaving 12 bases between them. Germline lookup yields CDR1 KGHDR and CDR2 SFDVKD. CDR3 protein: CATSDPGQNSYEQYF. The CDR3 nucleotides read TGTGCCACCAGTGACCCCGGACAGAACTCCTACGAGCAGTACTTC.

This clonotype occurred many times. V gene TRBV6-4 combines with J gene TRBJ2-5, with 8 bases aligning to TRBD2. The V gene end was trimmed by 8 bases and the J gene end by 2 bases; junction bases not matched to a gene: 7. Germline V lookup: CDR1 MRHNA, CDR2 SNTAGT. The CDR3 is 14 amino acids. The CDR3 DNA reads as TGTGCCAGCGGAAGGAAGCGGGAGCAAGAGACCCAGTACTTC. It is translated as CASGRKREQETQYF.

Turning to this clonotype: One end of the junction fails to match germline, which may point to a read error. The rearrangement links TRBV2 to TRBJ1-6; D is uncertain. This CDR3 is built from 14 residues. CDR1 is SNHLY and CDR2 is FYNNEI in the germline V gene. In DNA, the CDR3 is TGCGCCAGCAGTGAGTCGGGCCAGCAATCACCCCTCCACTTT. Translation gives CASSESGQQSPLHF.

Ten or more counts support this clonotype. The rearrangement links TRBV12-3 or TRBV12-4 to TRBJ2-4, with 9 bases matching TRBD1. This CDR3 contains 17 residues. V shed 6 bases, J shed 8 bases, and the junction held 17 bases outside the gene matches. The CDR3 sequence: CASRPAPGQGAGYIQYF. The CDR3 DNA reads as TGTGCCAGCAGACCCGCGCCGGGACAGGGTGCCGGATACATTCAGTACTTC.

This clonotype was observed many times. The rearrangement links TRBV2 to TRBJ2-1, with D hard to call. The CDR3 is 15 residues long. Germline V gene data show CDR1 as SNHLY and CDR2 as FYNNEI. Trimming pared 8 bases from V and 0 bases from J, leaving 14 bases between. The CDR3 nucleotides are TGTGCCAGCGGAGAGCTATTGTCCTCCTACAATGAGCAGTTCTTC. Its protein product is CASGELLSSYNEQFF.

This clonotype has a handful of counts. At one boundary the junction diverges from the germline segment, which might be a read error. Here the CDR3 reads CSVDSTNF. The CDR3 region has the DNA TGCAGCGTTGACAGCACCAATTTC. This chain joins TRBV29-1 and TRBJ2-5; D is unclear. CDR3 size: 8 residues. The germline gives CDR1 SQVTM, CDR2 ANQGSEA.

The V and J genes are TRBV19 and TRBJ2-2; the match to TRBD1 covers 9 bases. This CDR3 comprises 17 residues. V trimming: 10 bases; J trimming: 7 bases; junction bases outside the gene matches: 19. Germline assignment: CDR1 LNHDA and CDR2 SQIVND (reference sequence). CDR3 nucleotide sequence: TGTGCCACCCTTACTTTGAGCGGACAGGGGAAGAACGGGGAGCTGTTTTTT. As protein: CATLTLSGQGKNGELFF.

This clonotype showed up many times. The chain recombines TRBV28 with TRBJ1-1; a weak D match, TRBD1 (5 bases). Per germline, CDR1 MDHEN and CDR2 SYDVKM. This CDR3 has 12 residues. Trimming cost V 6 bases and J 3 bases, with 8 bases left between them. The CDR3 sequence is CASRKGHTEAFF. CDR3 nucleotides: TGTGCCAGCAGAAAGGGACACACTGAAGCTTTCTTT.

V is TRBV5-4 and J is TRBJ2-7; D might be TRBD2 (7 bases). The CDR3 consists of 16 residues. The V gene lost 2 bases and the J gene lost 5 bases, with 20 bases spanning the gap. Per the germline V gene, CDR1 is SGHNT and CDR2 is YYREEE (reference sequence). DNA of the CDR3: TGTGCCAGCAGCTTTGGTGCCTTCAGGGGAGGGGACGAGCAGTACTTC. It yields the protein CASSFGAFRGGDEQYF.

This clonotype was seen repeatedly, ten times or more. V is TRBV12-3 or TRBV12-4 and J is TRBJ1-2, with no clear D. V was pared by 5 bases and J by 8 bases, with 12 bases between. The CDR3 extends over 12 amino acids. The CDR3 region has the DNA TGTGCCAGCAGTGACGACTGGGAGGGCTACACCTTC. As protein: CASSDDWEGYTF.